The clone carrying this T cell receptor (beta chain) occurred a few times. The data were obtained in a study of blood T cell repertoires in COVID-19. About the study: There were acute and convalescent COVID-19 samples, and they came from the United States, Italy and Spain. T cells, B-cell-depleted T cells, or PBMCs provided the cDNA or gDNA that served as material.

In the study's own analysis: Estimates of nucleated cell counts were drawn from the amplification of reference gene primers. Clones were read by immunoSEQ multiplex PCR, and TCRdb kept only the in-frame ones, dropping some. Clonal size and the V and J genes are those of that table, whereas D and trimming came from the DNA. The sample lists about 200,000 clones; 80% to 90% were seen once. Sequenced: peripheral blood. This receptor was identified in a man younger than 45 who had recovered from COVID-19.

The CDR3 loop reads CASSMRPPTANTGELFF. CDR3 in DNA: TGTGCCAGTAGTATGAGGCCACCAACCGCGAACACCGGGGAGCTGTTTTTT. V and J are TRBV19 and TRBJ2-2; no clear D. CDR1 LNHDA and CDR2 SQIVND come from the germline V gene (reference sequence). Trimming removed 3 bases at V and 0 bases at J, with 14 bases between. The CDR3 extends over 17 amino acids.